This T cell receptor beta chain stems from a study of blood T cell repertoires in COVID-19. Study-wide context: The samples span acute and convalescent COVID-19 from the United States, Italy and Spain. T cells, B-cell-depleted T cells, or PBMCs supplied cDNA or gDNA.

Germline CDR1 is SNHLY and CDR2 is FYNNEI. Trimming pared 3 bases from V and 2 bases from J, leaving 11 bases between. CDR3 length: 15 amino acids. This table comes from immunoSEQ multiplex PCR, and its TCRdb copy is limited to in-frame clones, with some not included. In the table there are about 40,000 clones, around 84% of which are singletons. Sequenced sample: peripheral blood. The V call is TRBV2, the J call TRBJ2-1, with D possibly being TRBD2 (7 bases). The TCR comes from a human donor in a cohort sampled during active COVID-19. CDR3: CASSESGGAYNEQFF. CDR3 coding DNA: TGTGCCAGCAGTGAGTCGGGGGGCGCCTACAATGAGCAGTTCTTC.